This T cell receptor beta chain was identified during a study of blood T cell repertoires in COVID-19. Study-wide background: From T cells, B-cell-depleted T cells, or PBMCs came the material, which was cDNA or gDNA.

Original analysis: Amplification with reference gene primers provided the estimates of nucleated cell counts. The table came from immunoSEQ multiplex PCR; TCRdb's copy has only in-frame clones and leaves some out. V, J and clone size derive from that table, while D and trimming were established from the DNA sequence. The data show under 250,000 clones, with 65% to 85% seen just once and less than 2.5% held by the top ten. The CDR3 extends over 18 amino acids. Per germline, CDR1 MGHRA and CDR2 YSYEKL. V lost 5 bases, J lost 0 bases, and 20 bases lay in between. The sequence derives from a woman in her sixties with acute or convalescent COVID-19. V and J are TRBV4-1 and TRBJ2-1, with D maybe TRBD2 (5 bases). Sequencing was done on a sample of peripheral blood. The CDR3 DNA reads as TGCGCCAGCAGCTTGCGAGCGGATGGACCAAACTCCTACAATGAGCAGTTCTTC. This translates into CASSLRADGPNSYNEQFF.